This TCR beta chain was identified in a study of cytomegalovirus exposure and HLA in healthy donors. The CDR3 sequence is 16 residues long. Trimming took 2 bases from V and 1 from J; bases not matched to a gene: 6. Germline V CDR1 and CDR2: MNHEY, SVGAGI. In the PCR, 60 Vbeta and 13 Jbeta primers were used. TCRdb's table, derived via immunoSEQ multiplex PCR, lists solely in-frame clones and lacks some. The repertoire holds about 160,000 clones, with 70% to 90% as singletons. The sequence was collected from a woman under 40 in good health and CMV-seronegative. The chain links TRBV6-5 to TRBJ1-2; 8 nucleotides align to TRBD1. The sample taken for sequencing was PBMCs. The CDR3 DNA reads TGTGCCAGCAGTTACAGAGGGGACAGGCATAACTATGGCTACACCTTC. The encoded protein is CASSYRGDRHNYGYTF.